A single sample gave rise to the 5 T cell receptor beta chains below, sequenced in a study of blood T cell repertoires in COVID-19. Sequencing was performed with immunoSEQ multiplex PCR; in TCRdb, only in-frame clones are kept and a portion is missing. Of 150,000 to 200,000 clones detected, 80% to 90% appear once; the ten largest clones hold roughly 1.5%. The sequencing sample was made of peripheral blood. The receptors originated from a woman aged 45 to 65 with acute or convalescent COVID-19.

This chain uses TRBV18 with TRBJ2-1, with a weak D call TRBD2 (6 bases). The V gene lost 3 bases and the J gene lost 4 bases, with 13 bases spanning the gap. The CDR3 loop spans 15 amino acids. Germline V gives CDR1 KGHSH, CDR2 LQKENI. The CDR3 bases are TGTGCCAGCTCACCGGCGGGATACGCTTACAATGAGCAGTTCTTC. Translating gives CASSPAGYAYNEQFF.

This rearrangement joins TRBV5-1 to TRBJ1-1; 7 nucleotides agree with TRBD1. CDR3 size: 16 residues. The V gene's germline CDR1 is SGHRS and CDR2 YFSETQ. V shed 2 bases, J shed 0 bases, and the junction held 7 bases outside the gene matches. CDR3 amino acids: CASSFLGDRVNTEAFF. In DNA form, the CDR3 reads TGCGCCAGCAGCTTCTTGGGGGACAGAGTGAACACTGAAGCTTTCTTT. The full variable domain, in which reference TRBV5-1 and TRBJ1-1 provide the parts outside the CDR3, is KAGVTQTPRYLIKTRGQQVTLSCSPISGHRSVSWYQQTPGQGLQFLFEYFSETQRNKGNFPGRFSGRQFSNSRSEMNVSTLELGDSALYLCASSFLGDRVNTEAFFGQGTRLTVV.

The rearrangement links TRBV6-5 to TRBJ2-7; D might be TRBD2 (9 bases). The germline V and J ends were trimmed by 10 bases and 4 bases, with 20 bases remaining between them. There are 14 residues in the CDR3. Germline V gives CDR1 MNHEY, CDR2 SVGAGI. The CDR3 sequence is CATAGGTGLYEQYF. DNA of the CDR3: TGTGCCACCGCGGGGGGGACAGGCCTTTACGAGCAGTACTTC.

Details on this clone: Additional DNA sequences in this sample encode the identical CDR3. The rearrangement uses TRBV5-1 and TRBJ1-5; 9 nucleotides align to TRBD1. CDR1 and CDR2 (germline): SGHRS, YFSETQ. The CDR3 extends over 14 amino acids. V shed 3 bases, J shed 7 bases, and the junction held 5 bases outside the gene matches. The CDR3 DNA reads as TGCGCCAGCAGCTCAACAGGGGGCGGGCAGCCCCAGCATTTT. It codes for CASSSTGGGQPQHF.

The CDR3: CASSVQGNTDTQYF. For the CDR3, the DNA is TGCGCCAGCAGCGTACAGGGGAACACAGATACGCAGTATTTT. V is TRBV5-1 and J is TRBJ2-3, with 7 bases identical to TRBD1. V lost 4 bases and J lost 2; bases outside the gene matches: 4. Germline values: CDR1 SGHRS, CDR2 YFSETQ. The CDR3 consists of 14 residues.